The 21 T cell receptor beta chains below come from one sample, sequenced in a study of CXCR3-negative and CXCR3-positive naive CD8 T cells. Study conclusions and caveats: Relative to CXCR3-negative naive cells, CXCR3-positive naive cells had more hydrophobic TRB CDR3s.

These TCRs' antigens remain unknown. 5' RACE that incorporated UMI labels was used to prepare the TRB cDNA libraries. TCRdb reprocessed the 5' RACE reads, keeping one entry per CDR3 protein, no DNA. This table lists about 6,900 distinct CDR3 sequences. Sequences were obtained from naive CXCR3+ CD8+ T cells from blood. Subset denoted: CD45RO-CCR7+CD27+CD95- naive CD8+ T cells expressing CXCR3 (TNR3+). The receptors were gathered from a human donor in good health. Some clones in this sample may be carry-over from other donors' samples.

CDR3 amino acids: CSVEEGTGGTDTQYF. J is TRBJ2-3 and V is TRBV29-1; checking the TCRdb D call of TRBD1 is not possible without DNA. Germline V gene sequence: CDR1 SQVTM, CDR2 ANQGSEA. CDR3 length: 15 residues.

This chain joins TRBV29-1 and TRBJ2-1; there is no DNA to check the TCRdb D call of TRBD2. The CDR3 length is 16 residues. Germline CDR1 reads SQVTM; CDR2 reads ANQGSEA. CDR3: CSVVTSGGSSYNEQFF.

Judged by frequency, this clonotype is medium-sized. CDR3 protein: CASSAQGNYGYTF. The V gene is TRBV12-3 or TRBV12-4, the J gene TRBJ1-2; TCRdb indicates TRBD1, and absent DNA this call remains unverified. This CDR3 has 13 residues.

The chain uses TRBV5-1 and TRBJ2-1; TCRdb names TRBD2, which stays unverified in the absence of DNA. From germline, CDR1 is SGHRS and CDR2 YFSETQ. CDR3 length equals 17 residues. The CDR3 spells CASNLALAGELVDEQFF.

This clonotype is medium-sized by frequency. The rearrangement joins TRBV12-5 to TRBJ2-5; TCRdb selects TRBD1, and the lack of DNA leaves this call unchecked. The germline V gene has CDR1 LGHNT and CDR2 FRNRAP. This CDR3 spans 14 amino acids. CDR3 sequence reads: CASGLGTGTETQYF.

The chain links TRBV19 to TRBJ2-1; there is no DNA to check the TCRdb D call of TRBD2. The CDR3 runs to 16 residues. Germline V CDR1 and CDR2: LNHDA, SQIVND (reference sequence). CDR3: CASSIGRGLAIDEQFF.

Measured by frequency, this clonotype is medium-sized. The chain combines TRBV4-1 with TRBJ2-1; no DNA is available, so the TRBD2 call from TCRdb remains unchecked. The CDR3 loop spans 18 amino acids. CDR1 MGHRA and CDR2 YSYEKL come from the germline V gene. The CDR3 is CASSQDWGGTSGKSEQFF.

Frequency places this clonotype as medium-sized. This chain joins TRBV11-2 and TRBJ2-5; TCRdb gives TRBD1 as the D gene, but with no DNA this cannot be confirmed. Germline loops: CDR1 SGHAT, CDR2 FQNNGV. CDR3 length equals 13 residues. This CDR3 reads CASSTWAEETQYF.

The chain joins TRBV29-1 to TRBJ1-2. The germline CDR1 and CDR2 sequences are SQVTM and ANQGSEA. This CDR3 comprises 14 residues. Here the CDR3 reads CSVGPSEAPYGYTF. The full variable domain, rest sourced from reference TRBV29-1 and TRBJ1-2, is SAVISQKPSRDICQRGTSLTIQCQVDSQVTMMFWYRQQPGQSLTLIATANQGSEATYESGFVIDKFPISRPNLTFSTLTVSNMSPEDSSIYLCSVGPSEAPYGYTFGSGTRLTVV.

The chain is built from TRBV6-6 and TRBJ2-2. Germline CDR1 is MNHNY and CDR2 is SVGAGI (reference sequence). This CDR3 is built from 12 residues. This CDR3 reads CASSQIDGELFF.

The J gene is TRBJ1-3, the V gene TRBV2. The CDR3 is 13 amino acids. The germline V gene has CDR1 SNHLY and CDR2 FYNNEI. This CDR3 reads CASGPNSGNTIYF.

V usage is TRBV7-9 and J usage is TRBJ2-7; TCRdb picks TRBD1, but there is no DNA to check that call. The CDR3 extends over 16 amino acids. The germline V gene encodes CDR1 SEHNR and CDR2 FQNEAQ (reference sequence). CDR3 sequence reads: CASSPMTNPYYYEQYF.

This clonotype ranks as medium-sized in terms of frequency. This chain's CDR3 is CASSDPGTSGRAWQFF. This rearrangement joins TRBV25-1 to TRBJ2-1; as DNA is missing, the TRBD2 call by TCRdb cannot be tested. This CDR3 has 16 amino acids. The germline CDR1 and CDR2 sequences are MGHDK and SYGVNS. The full variable domain, completed using reference TRBV25-1 and TRBJ2-1, is EADIYQTPRYLVIGTGKKITLECSQTMGHDKMYWYQQDPGMELHLIHYSYGVNSTEKGDLSSESTVSRIRTEHFPLTLESARPSHTSQYLCASSDPGTSGRAWQFFGPGTRLTVL.

This clonotype ranks as medium-sized in terms of frequency. The chain combines TRBV13 with TRBJ2-1; no DNA is available, so the TRBD2 call from TCRdb remains unchecked. The CDR3 consists of 17 residues. The germline V gene encodes CDR1 PRHDT and CDR2 FYEKMQ (reference sequence). CDR3 residues: CASSPRGTSGNDNEQFF.

This clonotype registers medium-sized (0.01 to 0.1%) by frequency. V usage is TRBV7-9 and J usage is TRBJ1-6; TCRdb returns TRBD1, unconfirmable since there is no DNA. The CDR3 is made up of 14 amino acids. CDR1 is SEHNR and CDR2 is FQNEAQ in the germline V gene (reference sequence). The CDR3 here is CASSDTLGRSPLHF. The complete variable domain, with remaining parts taken from reference TRBV7-9 and TRBJ1-6, reads DTGVSQNPRHKITKRGQNVTFRCDPISEHNRLYWYRQTLGQGPEFLTYFQNEAQLEKSRLLSDRFSAERPKGSFSTLEIQRTEQGDSAMYLCASSDTLGRSPLHFGNGTRLTVT.

Frequency places this clonotype as medium-sized. The chain carries TRBV7-2 and TRBJ2-6. This CDR3 has 15 residues. The germline gives CDR1 SGHTA, CDR2 FQGNSA. CDR3: CASSFGISGANVLTF.

This clonotype is identified as medium-sized from frequency. This chain links TRBV29-1 with TRBJ1-5. The CDR3 is 14 residues long. Germline CDR1 is SQVTM and CDR2 is ANQGSEA. This chain's CDR3 is CSVDTGDDNQPQHF.

V is TRBV2 and J is TRBJ2-1; TCRdb reports TRBD2, a call that lacks DNA to check it against. Germline V gene data show CDR1 as SNHLY and CDR2 as FYNNEI. The CDR3 is made up of 18 amino acids. The CDR3: CASVGPSDDGSSYNEQFF.

The genes are TRBV29-1 and TRBJ2-1. The germline V gene encodes CDR1 SQVTM and CDR2 ANQGSEA. This CDR3 region has 13 residues. CDR3 region: CSVEGINGNEQFF.

The rearrangement uses TRBV11-2 and TRBJ2-7; the TCRdb D gene call, TRBD2, has no DNA to confirm it. CDR3 length: 14 residues. CDR1 is SGHAT, CDR2 FQNNGV, per germline. The CDR3 reads CASSLLAGGVEQYF.

This clonotype ranks as medium-sized in terms of frequency. J is TRBJ2-1 and V is TRBV29-1; TCRdb gives TRBD2 as the D gene, but with no DNA this cannot be confirmed. The CDR3 has 13 amino acids. Germline CDR1 reads SQVTM; CDR2 reads ANQGSEA. The CDR3 here is CSDYGLAWNEQFF.